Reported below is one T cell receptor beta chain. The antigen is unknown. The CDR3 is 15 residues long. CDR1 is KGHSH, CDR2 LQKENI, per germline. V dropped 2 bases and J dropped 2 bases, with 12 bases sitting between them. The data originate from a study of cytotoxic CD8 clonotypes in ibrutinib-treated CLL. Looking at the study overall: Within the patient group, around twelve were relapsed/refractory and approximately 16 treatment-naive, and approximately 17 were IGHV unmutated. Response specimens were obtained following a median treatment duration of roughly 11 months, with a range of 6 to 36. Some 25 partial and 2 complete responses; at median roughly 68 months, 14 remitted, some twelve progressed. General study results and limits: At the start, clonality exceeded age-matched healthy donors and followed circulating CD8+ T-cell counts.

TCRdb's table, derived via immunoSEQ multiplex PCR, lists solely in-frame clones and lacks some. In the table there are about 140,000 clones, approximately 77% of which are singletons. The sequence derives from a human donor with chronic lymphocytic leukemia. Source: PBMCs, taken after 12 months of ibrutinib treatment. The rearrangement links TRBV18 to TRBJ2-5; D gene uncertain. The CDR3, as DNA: TGTGCCAGCTCACCAATCTCAACAGTTCAAGAGACCCAGTACTTC. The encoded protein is CASSPISTVQETQYF.